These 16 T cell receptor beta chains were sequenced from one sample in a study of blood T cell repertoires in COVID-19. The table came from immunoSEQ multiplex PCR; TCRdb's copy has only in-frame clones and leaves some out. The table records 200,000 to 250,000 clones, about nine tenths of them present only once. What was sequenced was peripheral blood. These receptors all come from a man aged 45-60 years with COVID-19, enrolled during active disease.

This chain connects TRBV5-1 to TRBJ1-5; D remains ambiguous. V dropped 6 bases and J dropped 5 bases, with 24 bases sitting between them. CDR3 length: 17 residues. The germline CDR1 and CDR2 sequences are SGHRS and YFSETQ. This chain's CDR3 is CASIPGTGMGRHQPQHF. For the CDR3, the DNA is TGCGCCAGCATACCCGGCACCGGCATGGGGAGACATCAGCCCCAGCATTTT.

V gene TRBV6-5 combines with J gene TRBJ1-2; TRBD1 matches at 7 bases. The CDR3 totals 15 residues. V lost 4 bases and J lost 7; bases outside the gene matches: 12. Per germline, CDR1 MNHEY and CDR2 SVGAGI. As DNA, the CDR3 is TGTGCCAGCAGTTCCGGCCGACAGGGTGATGGTGGCTACACCTTC. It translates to CASSSGRQGDGGYTF.

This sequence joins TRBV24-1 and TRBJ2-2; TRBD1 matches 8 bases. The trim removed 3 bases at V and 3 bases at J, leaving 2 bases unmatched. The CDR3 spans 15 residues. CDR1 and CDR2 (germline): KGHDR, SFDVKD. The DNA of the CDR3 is TGTGCCACCAGTGATAAACAGGGGGACACCGGGGAGCTGTTTTTT. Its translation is CATSDKQGDTGELFF.

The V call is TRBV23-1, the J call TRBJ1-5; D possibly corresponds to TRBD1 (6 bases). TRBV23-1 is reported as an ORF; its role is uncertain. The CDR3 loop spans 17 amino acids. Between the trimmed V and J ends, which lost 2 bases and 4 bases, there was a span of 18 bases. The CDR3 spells CASSQAIQRGGNQPQHF. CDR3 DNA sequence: TGCGCCAGCAGTCAAGCTATTCAGAGGGGGGGAAATCAGCCCCAGCATTTT.

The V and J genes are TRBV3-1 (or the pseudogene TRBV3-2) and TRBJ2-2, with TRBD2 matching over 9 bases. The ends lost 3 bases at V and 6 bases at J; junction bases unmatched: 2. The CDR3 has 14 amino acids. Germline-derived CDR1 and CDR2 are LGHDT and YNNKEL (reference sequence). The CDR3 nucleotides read TGTGCCAGCAGCCAGCGGGGGGGCCCCGGGGAGCTGTTTTTT. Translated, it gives CASSQRGGPGELFF.

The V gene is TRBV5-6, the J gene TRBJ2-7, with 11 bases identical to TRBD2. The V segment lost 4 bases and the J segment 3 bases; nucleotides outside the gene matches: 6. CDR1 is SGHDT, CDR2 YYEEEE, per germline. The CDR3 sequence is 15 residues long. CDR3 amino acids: CASSLSGTSGYEQYF. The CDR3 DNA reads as TGTGCCAGCAGCCTTTCTGGGACTAGCGGCTACGAGCAGTACTTC.

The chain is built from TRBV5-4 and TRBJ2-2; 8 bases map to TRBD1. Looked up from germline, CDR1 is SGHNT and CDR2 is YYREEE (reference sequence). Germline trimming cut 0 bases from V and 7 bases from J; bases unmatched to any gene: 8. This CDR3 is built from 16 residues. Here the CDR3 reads CASSLGSGGAGGELFF. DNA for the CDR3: TGTGCCAGCAGCTTGGGGTCAGGGGGCGCGGGCGGGGAGCTGTTTTTT.

For the CDR3, the DNA is TGTGCCAGCAGTAAACCTACAGGGGACAATGAGCAGTTCTTC. This gives the protein CASSKPTGDNEQFF. The chain links TRBV6-5 to TRBJ2-1; 7 nucleotides agree with TRBD1. Germline V CDR1 and CDR2: MNHEY, SVGAGI. The CDR3 extends over 14 amino acids. The V and J ends lost 5 bases and 5 bases, in that order; junction bases with no gene match: 6.

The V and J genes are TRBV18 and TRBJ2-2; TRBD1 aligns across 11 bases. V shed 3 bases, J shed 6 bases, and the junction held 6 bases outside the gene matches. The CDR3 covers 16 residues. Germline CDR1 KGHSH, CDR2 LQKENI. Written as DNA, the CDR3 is TGTGCCAGCTCACCGCTCGGACAGGGGGCTTCCGGGGAGCTGTTTTTT. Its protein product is CASSPLGQGASGELFF.

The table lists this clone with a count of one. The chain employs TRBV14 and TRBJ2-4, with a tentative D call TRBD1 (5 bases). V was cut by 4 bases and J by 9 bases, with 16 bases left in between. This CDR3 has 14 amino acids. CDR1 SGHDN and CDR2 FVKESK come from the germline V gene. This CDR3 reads CASSLNRQSAIQYF. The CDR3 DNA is TGTGCCAGCAGCCTAAATAGACAGTCCGCCATTCAGTACTTC.

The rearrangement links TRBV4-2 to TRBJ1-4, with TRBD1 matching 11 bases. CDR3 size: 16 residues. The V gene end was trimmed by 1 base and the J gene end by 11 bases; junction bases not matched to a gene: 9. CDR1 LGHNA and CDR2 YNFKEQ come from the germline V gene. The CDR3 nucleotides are TGTGCCAGCAGCCAAGTCGGGACAGGGGGGATTGAGAAACTGTTTTTT. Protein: CASSQVGTGGIEKLFF.

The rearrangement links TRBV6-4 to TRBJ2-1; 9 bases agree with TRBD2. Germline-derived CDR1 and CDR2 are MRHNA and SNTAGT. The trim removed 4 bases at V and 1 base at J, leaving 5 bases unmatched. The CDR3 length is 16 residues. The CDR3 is CASSGVAGVSYNEQFF. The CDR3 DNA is TGTGCCAGCAGTGGGGTAGCGGGAGTGTCCTACAATGAGCAGTTCTTC.

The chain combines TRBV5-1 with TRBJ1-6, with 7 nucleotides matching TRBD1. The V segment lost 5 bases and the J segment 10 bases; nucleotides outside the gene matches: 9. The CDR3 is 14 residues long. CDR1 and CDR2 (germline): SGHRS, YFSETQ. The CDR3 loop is CASSSGGPGSPLHF. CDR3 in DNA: TGCGCCAGCAGTTCAGGGGGGCCGGGATCACCCCTCCACTTT.

The CDR3 protein is CATSRAQGATYEQYF. CDR3 coding DNA: TGTGCCACCAGCAGAGCACAGGGGGCGACCTACGAGCAGTACTTC. The chain joins TRBV15 to TRBJ2-7; 9 nucleotides line up with TRBD1. The CDR3 is 15 residues long. CDR1 LNHNV and CDR2 YYDKDF come from the germline V gene (reference sequence). The J segment lost 2 bases and the V segment lost 1 base, leaving 3 bases of the junction unmatched.

The CDR3 loop is CATSRGLQQETQYF. CDR3 sequence (DNA): TGTGCCACCAGCAGAGGACTGCAACAAGAGACCCAGTACTTC. The chain combines TRBV15 with TRBJ2-5; D gene ambiguous. The CDR3 length is 14 residues. V gave up 1 base and J gave up 2 bases, with 8 bases separating them. CDR1 and CDR2 (germline): LNHNV, YYDKDF (reference sequence).

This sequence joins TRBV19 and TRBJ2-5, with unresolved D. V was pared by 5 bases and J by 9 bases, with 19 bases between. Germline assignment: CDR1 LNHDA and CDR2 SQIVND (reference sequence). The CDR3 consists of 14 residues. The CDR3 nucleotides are TGTGCCAGTAGTCCAGAGGTTGGCGGTCGTGCCCAGTACTTC. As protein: CASSPEVGGRAQYF. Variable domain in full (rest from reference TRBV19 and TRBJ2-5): DGGITQSPKYLFRKEGQNVTLSCEQNLNHDAMYWYRQDPGQGLRLIYYSQIVNDFQKGDIAEGYSVSREKKESFPLTVTSAQKNPTAFYLCASSPEVGGRAQYFGPGTRLLVL.